This T cell receptor beta chain was sequenced for a study of OX40 agonist ivuxolimab in advanced cancers. Profiled with immunoSEQ multiplex PCR; TCRdb holds only in-frame clones, not every one. The data contain tens of thousands of clones, more than 70% of them singletons. Germline-derived CDR1 and CDR2 are SGHNT and YENEEA. The CDR3 sequence is 13 residues long. The germline V and J ends were trimmed by 1 base and 4 bases, with 7 bases remaining between them. The sequenced sample was CD4+ or CD8+ T cells sorted from blood, obtained in a trial of the OX40 agonist ivuxolimab. This sequence joins TRBV11-3 and TRBJ1-1; D ambiguous. The clonotype originates from an adult with an advanced solid tumor such as melanoma, head and neck, liver or kidney cancer. The CDR3 DNA reads as TGTGCCAGCAGCTTAGTCACAACCACTGAAGCTTTCTTT. Protein: CASSLVTTTEAFF.